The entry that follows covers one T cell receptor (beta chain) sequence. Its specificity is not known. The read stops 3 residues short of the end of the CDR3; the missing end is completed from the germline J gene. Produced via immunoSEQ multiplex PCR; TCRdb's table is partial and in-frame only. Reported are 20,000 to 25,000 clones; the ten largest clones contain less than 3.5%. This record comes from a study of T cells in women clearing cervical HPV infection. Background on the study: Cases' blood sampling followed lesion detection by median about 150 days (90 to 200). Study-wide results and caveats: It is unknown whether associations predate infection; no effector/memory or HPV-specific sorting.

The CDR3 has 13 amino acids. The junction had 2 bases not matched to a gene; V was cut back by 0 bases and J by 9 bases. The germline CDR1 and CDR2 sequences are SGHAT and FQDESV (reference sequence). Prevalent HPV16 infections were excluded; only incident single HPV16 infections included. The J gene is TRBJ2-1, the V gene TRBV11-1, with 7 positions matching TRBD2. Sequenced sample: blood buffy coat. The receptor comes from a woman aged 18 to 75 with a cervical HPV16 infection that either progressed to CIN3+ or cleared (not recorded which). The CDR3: CASSLARESEQFF. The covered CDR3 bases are TGTGCCAGCAGCTTAGCGCGGGAGTCTGAG.